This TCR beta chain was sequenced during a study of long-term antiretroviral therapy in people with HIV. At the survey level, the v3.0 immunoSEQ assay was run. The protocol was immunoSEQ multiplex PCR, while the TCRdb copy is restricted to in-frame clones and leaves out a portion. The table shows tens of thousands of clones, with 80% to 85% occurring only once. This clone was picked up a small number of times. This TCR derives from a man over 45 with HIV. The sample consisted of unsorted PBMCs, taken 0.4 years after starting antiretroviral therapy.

The CDR3 sequence is CASSPRTGGKSYNEQFF. CDR3 nucleotide sequence: TGTGCCAGCAGCCCCCGGACAGGGGGGAAATCCTACAATGAGCAGTTCTTC. The chain links TRBV7-9 to TRBJ2-1, with TRBD1 identical over 10 bases. CDR1 and CDR2 (germline): SEHNR, FQNEAQ (reference sequence). Trimming took 5 bases from V and 1 from J; bases not matched to a gene: 8. The CDR3 spans 17 residues.